Each of the 29 T cell receptor beta chains below was sequenced from the same sample in a study of blood T cells in healthy people across ages. Primers used in a second PCR of about 7 to 12 cycles were a sample-barcoded 5' primer and a J-beta primer mix. TCRdb itself ran the 5' RACE reads through MiXCR, one entry per CDR3 protein. The sample yields 500,000 to 600,000 distinct CDR3 sequences, 27% seen once. Sequencing was performed on blood. These receptors all come from a woman aged 70-85 years in good health.

J is TRBJ2-5 and V is TRBV6-2 or TRBV6-3; D unresolved. CDR1 is MNHEY, CDR2 SVGEGT, per germline. Deletions cut 0 bases from V and 1 base from J, with 6 bases between. The CDR3 loop spans 14 amino acids. The CDR3 sequence is CASSYSKPQETQYF. The CDR3 DNA follows: TGTGCCAGCAGTTACTCGAAACCCCAAGAGACCCAGTACTTC.

This clonotype has a count of ten or more. This chain links TRBV7-3 with TRBJ2-3, with 13 bases aligning to TRBD2. The germline V gene encodes CDR1 SGHTA and CDR2 FQGTGA. The CDR3 has 16 residues. The trim removed 6 bases at V and 2 bases at J, leaving 5 bases unmatched. CDR3 region: CASSSGLAGATDTQYF. The CDR3 region has the DNA TGTGCCAGCAGTTCAGGACTAGCGGGGGCCACAGATACGCAGTATTTT.

In its sample, this clonotype was seen many times. CDR3 protein: CASSFLGQLAKNIQYF. The CDR3 region has the DNA TGTGCCAGCAGCTTTTTAGGTCAGCTAGCCAAAAACATTCAGTACTTC. The chain recombines TRBV5-5 with TRBJ2-4; D remains ambiguous. V shed 2 bases and J shed 0 bases, with 12 bases lying between them. In germline, CDR1 is SGHKS, CDR2 YYEKEE (reference sequence). This CDR3 spans 16 amino acids. Full variable domain (rest looked up from reference TRBV5-5 and TRBJ2-4): DAGVTQSPTHLIKTRGQQVTLRCSPISGHKSVSWYQQVLGQGPQFIFQYYEKEERGRGNFPDRFSARQFPNYSSELNVNALLLGDSALYLCASSFLGQLAKNIQYFGAGTRLSVL.

The chain recombines TRBV5-4 with TRBJ1-6, with D hard to call. The V and J ends lost 2 bases and 10 bases respectively, with 22 bases between them. Germline values: CDR1 SGHNT, CDR2 YYREEE (reference sequence). The length of the CDR3 is 17 residues. CDR3 sequence: CASSFSNSPTMGSPLHF. CDR3 bases: TGTGCCAGCAGCTTTAGCAACAGTCCGACAATGGGCTCACCCCTCCACTTT.

This clonotype appeared a few times. The CDR3 coding sequence is TGTGCCACCAGCAGAGAAGGGGTCGAGCAGTACTTC. It codes for CATSREGVEQYF. The genes are TRBV15 and TRBJ2-7; a possible D gene is TRBD1 (5 bases). The CDR3 spans 12 residues. Trimming shortened V by 0 bases and J by 6 bases, and 6 bases separated the two germline ends. The germline CDR1 and CDR2 sequences are LNHNV and YYDKDF (reference sequence).

This clonotype was observed a handful of times. The CDR3 region has the DNA TGCGCCAGCCATCGGGGCGGGGGGGCTATAAACGAGCAGTACTTC. Protein: CASHRGGGAINEQYF. The chain recombines TRBV5-1 with TRBJ2-5; 9 nucleotides match TRBD2. The J call is doubtful: the DNA matches TRBJ2-7 better. The germline V gene has CDR1 SGHRS and CDR2 YFSETQ. The CDR3 extends over 15 amino acids.

The rearrangement joins TRBV6-5 to TRBJ2-5; 8 nucleotides align to TRBD2. Germline lookup yields CDR1 MNHEY and CDR2 SVGAGI. The length of the CDR3 is 17 residues. Germline trimming cut 0 bases from V and 1 base from J; bases unmatched to any gene: 7. The CDR3 sequence is CASSYSMASGPQETQYF. The CDR3 nucleotides read TGTGCCAGCAGTTACTCGATGGCTAGCGGGCCCCAAGAGACCCAGTACTTC.

This clonotype was picked up a small number of times. The chain combines TRBV7-9 with TRBJ2-5, with 7 nucleotides matching TRBD1. V lost 5 bases to trimming and J lost 2 bases; unmatched junction nucleotides: 2. The CDR3 extends over 13 amino acids. Germline V CDR1 and CDR2: SEHNR, FQNEAQ (reference sequence). The CDR3 nucleotides read TGTGCCAGCAGCAAGACAGGGCAAGAGACCCAGTACTTC. This codes for CASSKTGQETQYF.

The chain carries TRBV6-6 and TRBJ2-5; tentatively, D is TRBD2 (6 bases). Germline CDR1 and CDR2: MNHNY and SVGAGI (reference sequence). Trimming cost V 0 bases and J 4 bases, with 9 bases left between them. The CDR3 has 14 amino acids. The CDR3 is CASSYSNGGETQYF. CDR3 nucleotides: TGTGCCAGCAGTTACTCGAACGGGGGAGAGACCCAGTACTTC.

This clonotype was seen repeatedly, ten times or more. The chain couples TRBV6-1 to TRBJ2-1, with D tentatively TRBD1 (5 bases). The CDR3 runs 11 residues. Germline CDR1 and CDR2: MNHNS and SASEGT. V lost 6 bases to trimming and J lost 12 bases, with 12 bases between them. The CDR3 sequence: CASRGHLGQFF. The CDR3 nucleotides read TGTGCCAGCAGAGGACACCTAGGGCAGTTCTTC.

The chain combines TRBV30 with TRBJ2-5; no clear D. V dropped 0 bases and J dropped 3 bases, with 5 bases sitting between them. This CDR3 has 12 residues. In germline, CDR1 is GTSNPN, CDR2 SVGIG (reference sequence). The CDR3 nucleotides read TGTGCCTGGAGTGTACAAAAAGAGACCCAGTACTTC. Protein: CAWSVQKETQYF.

This clonotype was detected only a few times. The CDR3 protein is CSASMGGEEAFF. The DNA of the CDR3 is TGCAGTGCCAGCATGGGGGGGGAGGAAGCTTTCTTT. The rearrangement links TRBV20-1 to TRBJ1-1; possible D gene TRBD1, 5 bases. This CDR3 comprises 12 residues. Trimming pared 6 bases from V and 8 bases from J, leaving 16 bases between. Germline-derived CDR1 and CDR2 are DFQATT and SNEGSKA (reference sequence).

The chain links TRBV7-9 to TRBJ2-1, with 10 bases that match TRBD1. This CDR3 comprises 15 residues. V trimming: 5 bases; J trimming: 4 bases; junction bases outside the gene matches: 5. Per germline, CDR1 SEHNR and CDR2 FQNEAQ (reference sequence). CDR3 protein: CASSVGTGVYNEQFF. CDR3 DNA: TGTGCCAGCAGCGTCGGGACAGGGGTTTACAATGAGCAGTTCTTC.

This clonotype has only a few counts. This CDR3 reads CSARENRGHGETQYF. The CDR3 bases are TGCAGTGCTAGAGAAAATAGGGGGCACGGAGAGACCCAGTACTTC. This chain links TRBV20-1 with TRBJ2-5; TRBD1 matches 7 bases. The CDR3 sequence is 15 residues long. Per the germline V gene, CDR1 is DFQATT and CDR2 is SNEGSKA (reference sequence). V lost 0 bases to trimming and J lost 4 bases; unmatched junction nucleotides: 8.

This clonotype has only one observation. This chain uses TRBV6-5 with TRBJ1-2; D is unresolved. The CDR3 runs 13 residues. CDR1 is MNHEY, CDR2 SVGAGI, per germline. Between the trimmed V and J ends, which lost 2 bases and 7 bases, there was a span of 11 bases. The CDR3, as DNA: TGTGCCAGCAGTTACGGCCCATCTGGTGGCTACACCTTC. It encodes CASSYGPSGGYTF.

The chain couples TRBV3-1 to TRBJ2-4; 10 bases match TRBD2. CDR1 and CDR2 from the germline V gene are LGHDT and YNNKEL (reference sequence). With 3 bases clipped from V and 5 bases from J, the junction kept 13 bases outside the gene matches. The CDR3 contains 18 residues. The CDR3 loop is CASSHPSGAGGPQNIQYF. In DNA form, the CDR3 reads TGTGCCAGCAGCCATCCCTCAGGAGCGGGGGGGCCCCAAAACATTCAGTACTTC.

Concerning this clonotype: Without the conserved terminal phenylalanine or tryptophan, this CDR3 likely stems from a read error. The rearrangement uses TRBV4-3 and TRBJ2-1; D is unresolved. Deletions cut 3 bases from V and 7 bases from J, with 16 bases between. Germline V gene data show CDR1 as LGHNA and CDR2 as YSLEER. The CDR3 consists of 15 residues. In nucleotides, the CDR3 is TGCGCCAGCAGCCAGGACGTATTTGGTAGGAATGAGCAGTTCCTC. Translated, it gives CASSQDVFGRNEQFL.

In this sample, this clonotype turned up a few times. This sequence joins TRBV7-9 and TRBJ2-7; either TRBD1 or TRBD2 may supply D (5 bases each). Per germline, CDR1 SEHNR and CDR2 FQNEAQ (reference sequence). The CDR3 runs to 16 residues. V was clipped by 5 bases and J by 2 bases, with 19 bases between them. The CDR3: CASSPPGTGTAYEQYF. The CDR3 DNA reads as TGTGCCAGCAGCCCCCCCGGAACCGGGACCGCCTACGAGCAGTACTTC.

This clonotype was detected only once. The V call is TRBV29-1, the J call TRBJ1-4; the D is unclear. V shed 5 bases and J shed 6 bases, with 4 bases lying between them. The CDR3 contains 10 residues. CDR1 is SQVTM and CDR2 is ANQGSEA in the germline V gene. The CDR3 loop reads CSVRDEKLFF. DNA for the CDR3: TGCAGCGTTAGGGATGAAAAACTGTTTTTT. The entire variable domain, with the rest obtained from reference TRBV29-1 and TRBJ1-4, is as follows: SAVISQKPSRDICQRGTSLTIQCQVDSQVTMMFWYRQQPGQSLTLIATANQGSEATYESGFVIDKFPISRPNLTFSTLTVSNMSPEDSSIYLCSVRDEKLFFGSGTQLSVL.

The J gene is TRBJ2-7, the V gene TRBV6-2 or TRBV6-3, with TRBD2 matching 7 bases. V lost 6 bases, J lost 4 bases, and 12 bases stayed unmatched. The CDR3 extends over 15 amino acids. CDR1 and CDR2 (germline): MNHEY, SVGEGT. This CDR3 reads CASSRRRTRSYEQYF. The CDR3 DNA follows: TGTGCCAGCAGCCGGAGGAGGACTAGGTCTTACGAGCAGTACTTC.

The chain employs TRBV25-1 and TRBJ1-2, with D tentatively TRBD1 (6 bases). The CDR3 is 14 amino acids. Germline assignment: CDR1 MGHDK and CDR2 SYGVNS. V gave up 4 bases and J gave up 6 bases, with 15 bases separating them. Here the CDR3 DNA reads TGTGCCAGCAGTGTCTTGGACAGTACAAATGGCTACACCTTC. Amino acid sequence: CASSVLDSTNGYTF.

In this sample, this clonotype turned up a few times. The V gene is TRBV7-3, the J gene TRBJ2-5; the D gene is possibly TRBD2 (6 bases). Germline assignment: CDR1 SGHTA and CDR2 FQGTGA. The CDR3 runs to 15 residues. The germline V and J ends were trimmed by 4 bases and 2 bases, with 14 bases remaining between them. The CDR3 region has the DNA TGTGCCAGCAGCTCCCGGGGGAACGTTCAAGAGACCCAGTACTTC. Translated, it gives CASSSRGNVQETQYF.

V and J are TRBV7-8 and TRBJ2-2; 8 nucleotides match TRBD2. The germline gives CDR1 SGHVS, CDR2 FQNEAQ. This CDR3 has 17 residues. With V trimmed by 3 bases and J by 2 bases, 8 bases remained unmatched. The CDR3: CASSFRSGAHNTGELFF. The CDR3 coding sequence is TGTGCCAGCAGCTTCCGTAGCGGGGCCCACAACACCGGGGAGCTGTTTTTT.

Many counts were recorded for this clonotype. This sequence joins TRBV12-3 or TRBV12-4 and TRBJ2-5, with 10 positions matching TRBD1. The J call could be wrong; TRBJ2-1 is a better fit for the DNA end. The CDR3 length is 13 residues. In DNA form, the CDR3 reads TGTGCCAGCAGTCCGGGACAGGGGAACGAGCAGTTCTTC. Translation gives CASSPGQGNEQFF.

The CDR3 protein is CSTGTSGADTQYF. In nucleotides, the CDR3 is TGCAGCACAGGGACTAGCGGTGCAGATACGCAGTATTTT. The gene calls are TRBV29-1 and TRBJ2-3; 11 positions match TRBD2. The CDR3 length is 13 residues. Germline CDR1 SQVTM, CDR2 ANQGSEA. V shed 8 bases, J shed 4 bases, and the junction held 5 bases outside the gene matches.

The chain couples TRBV15 to TRBJ2-3; D may be TRBD1 (6 bases). CDR3 length: 15 residues. The germline CDR1 and CDR2 sequences are LNHNV and YYDKDF (reference sequence). V shed 1 base and J shed 3 bases, with 11 bases lying between them. The CDR3, as DNA: TGTGCCACCAGCAGAGCCAGGGGAGTGACAGATACGCAGTATTTT. Amino acids: CATSRARGVTDTQYF.

This sequence joins TRBV13 and TRBJ2-1, with 7 bases aligning to TRBD1. This CDR3 region has 15 residues. Germline loops: CDR1 PRHDT, CDR2 FYEKMQ (reference sequence). V lost 7 bases, J lost 2 bases, and 8 bases stayed unmatched. DNA of the CDR3: TGTGCCAGCAAGCAGACAGGGACCCCCTACAATGAGCAGTTCTTC. It yields the protein CASKQTGTPYNEQFF.

This clonotype came up a few times. The V call is TRBV9, the J call TRBJ2-1; the match to TRBD2 covers 12 bases. Trimming at V came to 4 bases and at J to 3 bases, leaving 5 bases not matched to a gene. Looked up from germline, CDR1 is SGDLS and CDR2 is YYNGEE. The CDR3 runs to 16 residues. CDR3 sequence reads: CASSKRTSGDYNEQFF. The DNA of the CDR3 is TGTGCCAGCAGCAAGCGGACTAGCGGGGACTACAATGAGCAGTTCTTC.

V gene TRBV7-9 combines with J gene TRBJ2-2, with unresolved D. The V gene's germline CDR1 is SEHNR and CDR2 FQNEAQ (reference sequence). The CDR3 is made up of 14 amino acids. V lost 2 bases to trimming and J lost 6 bases, with 10 bases between them. This CDR3 is CASSLTAVAGELFF. For the CDR3, the DNA is TGTGCCAGCAGCTTAACGGCCGTGGCCGGGGAGCTGTTTTTT.